The 9 T cell receptor beta chains reported below all come from one sample, sequenced in a study of CD8 T cells in ankylosing spondylitis. Findings and limits, study-wide: Among TCR beta sequences, a motif of eight highly homologous variants appeared characteristic of ankylosing spondylitis blood.

Via MiXCR, TCRdb re-called the 5' RACE reads, giving one row per CDR3 protein. The sample consists of more than 100,000 distinct CDR3 sequences, about a sixth of them appearing once. These receptors' antigens are unknown. Sequences were obtained from blood, either unsorted or a sorted T cell fraction (not recorded which). Source of these receptors: a male donor with ankylosing spondylitis.

This clonotype was seen only a few times. The chain recombines TRBV2 with TRBJ2-3; 9 positions agree with TRBD1. This CDR3 is built from 16 residues. The V gene end was trimmed by 3 bases and the J gene end by 6 bases; junction bases not matched to a gene: 10. Germline-derived CDR1 and CDR2 are SNHLY and FYNNEI. The CDR3 DNA reads as TGTGCCAGCAGTGATCCCGGACAGGGGAGATCGGATACGCAGTATTTT. Amino acid sequence: CASSDPGQGRSDTQYF.

This chain connects TRBV12-3 or TRBV12-4 to TRBJ2-2, with 8 bases fitting TRBD2. Trimming took 5 bases from V and 3 from J; bases not matched to a gene: 5. The CDR3 loop spans 15 amino acids. CDR3 coding DNA: TGTGCCAGCAGTCCGACTAGCGTTGACACCGGGGAGCTGTTTTTT. Its translation is CASSPTSVDTGELFF.

The chain has TRBV11-1 and TRBJ2-7; 9 bases are shared with TRBD1. The CDR3 runs to 13 residues. Germline CDR1 is SGHAT and CDR2 is FQDESV (reference sequence). With V trimmed by 8 bases and J by 3 bases, 5 bases remained unmatched. In DNA, the CDR3 is TGTGCCAGCGGCGGGACAGGGCACTACGAGCAGTACTTC. This encodes CASGGTGHYEQYF.

This clonotype was counted between two and nine times. V and J are TRBV5-1 and TRBJ1-6, with TRBD1 matching 7 bases. The CDR3 is 14 residues long. V dropped 4 bases and J dropped 6; count of bases not matched to a gene: 4. Germline loops: CDR1 SGHRS, CDR2 YFSETQ. DNA for the CDR3: TGCGCCAGCAGCACGACAGGGCGTAATTCACCCCTCCACTTT. Residues: CASSTTGRNSPLHF.

The CDR3 DNA sequence: TGTGCCAGCAGTGAATCACTAGCGGACGAATACGAGCAGTACTTC. It encodes CASSESLADEYEQYF. The V call is TRBV2, the J call TRBJ2-7, with 8 bases matching TRBD2. Germline loops: CDR1 SNHLY, CDR2 FYNNEI. The length of the CDR3 is 15 residues. Trimming cost V 2 bases and J 4 bases; bases outside gene matches: 7.

The rearrangement joins TRBV6-2 or TRBV6-3 to TRBJ2-7; no clear D. The V gene lost 6 bases and the J gene lost 6 bases, with 12 bases spanning the gap. Germline CDR1 MNHEY, CDR2 SVGEGT. There are 12 residues in the CDR3. This chain's CDR3 is CASSSFGVEQYF. The CDR3 nucleotides are TGTGCCAGCAGCTCCTTTGGGGTCGAGCAGTACTTC.

The gene calls are TRBV20-1 and TRBJ2-7, with 10 bases that match TRBD1. The CDR3 has 14 residues. Germline V CDR1 and CDR2: DFQATT, SNEGSKA (reference sequence). Losses at the gene ends were 4 bases for V and 4 bases for J; bases not matched to a gene: 7. CDR3 residues: CSAIDRDRGYEQYF. For the CDR3, the DNA is TGCAGTGCTATAGACCGGGACAGGGGTTACGAGCAGTACTTC.

The V call is TRBV20-1, the J call TRBJ2-7, with 7 positions matching TRBD2. Looked up from germline, CDR1 is DFQATT and CDR2 is SNEGSKA (reference sequence). With 3 bases clipped from V and 6 bases from J, the junction kept 11 bases outside the gene matches. This CDR3 spans 14 amino acids. CDR3 amino acids: CSASRTRDPTEQYF. The CDR3 DNA is TGCAGTGCTAGTCGGACTAGAGACCCTACCGAGCAGTACTTC.

The chain recombines TRBV28 with TRBJ2-7, with 11 bases identical to TRBD2. The CDR3 is 20 residues long. Germline trimming cut 8 bases from V and 6 bases from J; bases unmatched to any gene: 27. Germline CDR1 is MDHEN and CDR2 is SYDVKM. CDR3 DNA sequence: TGTGCCAGCCACCCCGGGACTAGCGGACTCTTAGGACCCCTACTACGCGAGCAGTACTTC. Translated: CASHPGTSGLLGPLLREQYF.